A selection of T cell receptor beta chains follows, all from one sample in a study of shared clonotypes between healthy human individuals. Some clones are missing from TCRdb's copy, which holds only in-frame ones; the method was immunoSEQ multiplex PCR. Among about 670,000 clones listed, roughly 70% were seen once. The specimen was memory CD4+ T cells sorted from blood. The receptors shown here come from a woman aged 30 to 39 in good health. The CDR3 runs from the conserved cysteine through the conserved F or W. D genes are given only for firm matches. Clone sizes are given selectively: once, few, many, or a class where the clone is expanded.

V gene	J gene	CDR3 length	D gene	clone size	CDR3 protein	CDR3 DNA
TRBV19	TRBJ2-4	12	TRBD1	few	CASRQGADIQYF	TGTGCCAGTCGACAGGGGGCGGACATTCAGTACTTC
TRBV6-1	TRBJ1-2	14	NA	NA	CASISRGHGYGYTF	TGTGCCAGCATATCGCGGGGGCACGGCTATGGCTACACCTTC
TRBV28	TRBJ1-2	18	NA	NA	CASAETKHHRDTNYGYTF	TGTGCCAGCGCTGAGACGAAACACCACAGAGACACTAACTATGGCTACACCTTC
TRBV11-2	TRBJ2-7	15	NA	NA	CASSLGAGALYEQYF	TGTGCCAGCAGCTTAGGTGCAGGGGCCCTCTACGAGCAGTACTTC
TRBV6-1	TRBJ2-7	13	NA	NA	CASRDFLSYEQYF	TGTGCCAGCAGGGACTTCCTTTCCTACGAGCAGTACTTC
TRBV7-9	TRBJ1-4	14	TRBD1	few	CASSLGQGVEKLFF	TGTGCCAGCAGCTTAGGACAGGGGGTGGAAAAACTGTTTTTT
TRBV29-1	TRBJ2-5	12	NA	NA	CSVGDVRGTQYF	TGCAGCGTTGGGGACGTCCGGGGGACCCAGTACTTC
TRBV19	TRBJ2-3	16	TRBD2	NA	CASSGFTAGGNRAQYF	TGTGCCAGTAGTGGTTTCACGGCGGGAGGGAATCGCGCGCAGTATTTT
TRBV28	TRBJ1-5	15	NA	NA	CASSRDITRNQPQHF	TGTGCCAGCAGCAGGGACATTACACGCAATCAGCCCCAGCATTTT
TRBV7-2	TRBJ2-2	14	TRBD2	NA	CASSKGTSTGELFF	TGTGCCAGCAGCAAGGGGACTAGCACCGGGGAGCTGTTTTTT
TRBV5-5	TRBJ2-1	15	NA	once	CASSFEAHTIDEQFF	TGTGCCAGCAGCTTCGAGGCACACACAATCGATGAGCAGTTCTTC
TRBV6-6	TRBJ2-7	14	TRBD2	once	CASVAGMGWFEQYF	TGTGCCAGCGTAGCGGGGATGGGTTGGTTCGAGCAGTACTTC
TRBV5-1	TRBJ2-7	15	NA	NA	CASSNPSGGFGEQYF	TGCGCCAGCAGCAATCCATCTGGGGGTTTTGGCGAGCAGTACTTC
TRBV7-9	TRBJ2-5	13	NA	NA	CASSSRFEGTQYF	TGTGCCAGCAGCTCACGATTTGAGGGGACCCAGTACTTC
TRBV28	TRBJ1-5	17	TRBD1	NA	CASSFPGTAYSNQPQHF	TGTGCCAGCAGTTTCCCAGGGACAGCGTATAGCAATCAGCCCCAGCATTTT